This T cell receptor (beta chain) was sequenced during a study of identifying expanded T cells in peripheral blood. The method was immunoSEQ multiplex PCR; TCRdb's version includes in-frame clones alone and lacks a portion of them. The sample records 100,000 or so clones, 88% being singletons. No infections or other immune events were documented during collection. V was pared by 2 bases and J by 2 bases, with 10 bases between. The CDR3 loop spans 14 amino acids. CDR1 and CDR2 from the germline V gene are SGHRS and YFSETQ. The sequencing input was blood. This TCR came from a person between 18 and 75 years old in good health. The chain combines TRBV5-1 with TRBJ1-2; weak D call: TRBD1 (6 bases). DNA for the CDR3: TGCGCCAGCAGCTTAGGACAGTTAAACTATGGCTACACCTTC. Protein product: CASSLGQLNYGYTF. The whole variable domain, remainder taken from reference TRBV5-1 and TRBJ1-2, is KAGVTQTPRYLIKTRGQQVTLSCSPISGHRSVSWYQQTPGQGLQFLFEYFSETQRNKGNFPGRFSGRQFSNSRSEMNVSTLELGDSALYLCASSLGQLNYGYTFGSGTRLTVV.